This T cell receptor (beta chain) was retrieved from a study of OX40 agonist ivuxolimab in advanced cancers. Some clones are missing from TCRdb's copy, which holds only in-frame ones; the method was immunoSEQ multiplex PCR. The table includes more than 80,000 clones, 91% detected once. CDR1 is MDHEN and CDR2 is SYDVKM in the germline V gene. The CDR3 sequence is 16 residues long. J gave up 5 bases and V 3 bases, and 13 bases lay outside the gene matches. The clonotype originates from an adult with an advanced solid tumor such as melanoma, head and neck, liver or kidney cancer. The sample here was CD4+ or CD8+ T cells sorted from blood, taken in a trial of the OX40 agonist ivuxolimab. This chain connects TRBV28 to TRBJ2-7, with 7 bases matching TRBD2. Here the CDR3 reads CASSFPRTGGAHEQYF. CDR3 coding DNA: TGTGCCAGCAGTTTCCCTAGGACGGGGGGAGCCCACGAGCAGTACTTC.